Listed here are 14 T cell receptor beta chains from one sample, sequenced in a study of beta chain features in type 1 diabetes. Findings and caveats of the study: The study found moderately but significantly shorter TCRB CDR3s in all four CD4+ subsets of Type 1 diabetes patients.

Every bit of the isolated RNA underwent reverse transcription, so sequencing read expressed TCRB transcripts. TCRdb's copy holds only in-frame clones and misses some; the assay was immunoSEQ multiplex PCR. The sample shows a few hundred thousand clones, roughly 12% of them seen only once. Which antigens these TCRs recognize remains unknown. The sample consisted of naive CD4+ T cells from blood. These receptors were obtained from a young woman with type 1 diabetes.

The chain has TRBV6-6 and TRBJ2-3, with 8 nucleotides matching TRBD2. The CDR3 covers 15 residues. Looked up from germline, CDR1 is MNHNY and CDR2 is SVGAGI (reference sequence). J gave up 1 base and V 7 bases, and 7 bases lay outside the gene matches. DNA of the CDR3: TGTGCCAGCATCGACGGGGGGGCAGGCACAGATACGCAGTATTTT. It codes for CASIDGGAGTDTQYF.

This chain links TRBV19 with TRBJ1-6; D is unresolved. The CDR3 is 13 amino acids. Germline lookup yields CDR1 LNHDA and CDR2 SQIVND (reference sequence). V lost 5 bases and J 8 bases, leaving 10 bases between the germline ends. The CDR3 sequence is CASSRTWHSPLHF. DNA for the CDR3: TGTGCCAGTAGTCGCACCTGGCATTCACCCCTCCACTTT.

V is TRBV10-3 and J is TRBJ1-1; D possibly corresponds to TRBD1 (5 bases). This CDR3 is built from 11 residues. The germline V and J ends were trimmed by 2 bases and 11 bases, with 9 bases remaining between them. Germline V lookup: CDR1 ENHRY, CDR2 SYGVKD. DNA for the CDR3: TGTGCCATCAGTGAGGGACATCAGGCTTTCTTT. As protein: CAISEGHQAFF.

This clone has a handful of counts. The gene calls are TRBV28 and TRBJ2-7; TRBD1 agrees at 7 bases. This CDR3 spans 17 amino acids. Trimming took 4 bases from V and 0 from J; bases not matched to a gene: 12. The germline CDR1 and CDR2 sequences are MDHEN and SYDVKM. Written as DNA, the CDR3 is TGTGCCAGCAGTTCGACAGGGTTGGGGCCCAACTCCTACGAGCAGTACTTC. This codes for CASSSTGLGPNSYEQYF.

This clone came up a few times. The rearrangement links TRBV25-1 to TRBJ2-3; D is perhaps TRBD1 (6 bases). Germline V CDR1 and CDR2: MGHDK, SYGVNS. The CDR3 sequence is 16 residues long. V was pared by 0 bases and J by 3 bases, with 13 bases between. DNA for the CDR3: TGTGCCAGCAGTGAATACGGCAGGGGAAGAACAGATACGCAGTATTTT. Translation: CASSEYGRGRTDTQYF.

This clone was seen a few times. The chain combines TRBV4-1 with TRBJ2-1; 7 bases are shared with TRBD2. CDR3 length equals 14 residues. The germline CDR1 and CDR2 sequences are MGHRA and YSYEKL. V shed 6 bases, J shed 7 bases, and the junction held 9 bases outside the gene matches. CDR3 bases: TGCGCCAGCAGGGTGGTTGGGCGGGGGAATGAGCAGTTCTTC. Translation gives CASRVVGRGNEQFF.

In DNA, the CDR3 is TGTGCCAGTAGTAGCACGGGGGGGAGCTCCTACAATGAGCAGTTCTTC. Its translation: CASSSTGGSSYNEQFF. The chain joins TRBV19 to TRBJ2-1; 8 nucleotides align to TRBD2. The CDR3 extends over 16 amino acids. With V trimmed by 4 bases and J by 0 bases, 5 bases remained unmatched. The germline V gene has CDR1 LNHDA and CDR2 SQIVND (reference sequence). The whole variable domain, filled in from reference TRBV19 and TRBJ2-1, reads DGGITQSPKYLFRKEGQNVTLSCEQNLNHDAMYWYRQDPGQGLRLIYYSQIVNDFQKGDIAEGYSVSREKKESFPLTVTSAQKNPTAFYLCASSSTGGSSYNEQFFGPGTRLTVL.

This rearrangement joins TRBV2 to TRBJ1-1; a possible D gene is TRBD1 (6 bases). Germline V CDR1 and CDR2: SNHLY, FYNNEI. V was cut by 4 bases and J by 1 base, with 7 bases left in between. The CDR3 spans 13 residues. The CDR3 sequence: CASSVQGNTEAFF. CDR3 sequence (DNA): TGTGCCAGCAGTGTACAGGGGAACACTGAAGCTTTCTTT.

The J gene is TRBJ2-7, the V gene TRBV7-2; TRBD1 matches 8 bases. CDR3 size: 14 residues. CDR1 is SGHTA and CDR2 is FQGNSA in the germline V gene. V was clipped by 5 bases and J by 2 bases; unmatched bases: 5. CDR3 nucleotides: TGTGCCAGCAGCGCGGGACAGGAGACCTACGAGCAGTACTTC. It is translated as CASSAGQETYEQYF. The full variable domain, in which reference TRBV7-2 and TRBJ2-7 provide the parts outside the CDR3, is GAGVSQSPSNKVTEKGKDVELRCDPISGHTALYWYRQSLGQGLEFLIYFQGNSAPDKSGLPSDRFSAERTGGSVSTLTIQRTQQEDSAVYLCASSAGQETYEQYFGPGTRLTVT.

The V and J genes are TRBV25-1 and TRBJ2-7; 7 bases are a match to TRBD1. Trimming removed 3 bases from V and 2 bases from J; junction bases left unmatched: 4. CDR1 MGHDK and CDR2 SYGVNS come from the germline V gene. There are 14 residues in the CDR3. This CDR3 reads CASSDDRAAYEQYF. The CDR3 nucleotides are TGTGCCAGCAGTGATGACAGGGCGGCCTACGAGCAGTACTTC.

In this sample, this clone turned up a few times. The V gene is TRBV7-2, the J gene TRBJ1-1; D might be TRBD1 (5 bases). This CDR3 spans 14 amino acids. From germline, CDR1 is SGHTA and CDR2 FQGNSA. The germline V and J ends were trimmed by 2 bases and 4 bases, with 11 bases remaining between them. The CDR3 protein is CASSLQGRGTEAFF. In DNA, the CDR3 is TGTGCCAGCAGCTTACAGGGAAGGGGCACTGAAGCTTTCTTT.

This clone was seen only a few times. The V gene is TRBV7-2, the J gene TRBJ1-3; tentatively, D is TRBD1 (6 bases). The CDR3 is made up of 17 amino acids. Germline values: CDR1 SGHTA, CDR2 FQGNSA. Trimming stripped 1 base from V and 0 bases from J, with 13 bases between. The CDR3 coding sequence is TGTGCCAGCAGCTTAGTAGGGACACTAAGCTCTGGAAACACCATATATTTT. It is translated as CASSLVGTLSSGNTIYF.

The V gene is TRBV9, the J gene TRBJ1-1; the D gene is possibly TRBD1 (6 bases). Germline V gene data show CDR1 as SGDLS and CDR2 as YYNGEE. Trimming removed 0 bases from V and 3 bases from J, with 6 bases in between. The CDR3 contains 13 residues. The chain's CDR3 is CASSVGQDTEAFF. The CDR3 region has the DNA TGTGCCAGCAGCGTAGGACAGGACACTGAAGCTTTCTTT.

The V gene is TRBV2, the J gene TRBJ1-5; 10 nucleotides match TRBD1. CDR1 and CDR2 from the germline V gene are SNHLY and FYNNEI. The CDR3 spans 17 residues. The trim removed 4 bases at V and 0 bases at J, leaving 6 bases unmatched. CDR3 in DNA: TGTGCCAGCAGTGCCTTGGGACAGGGGTATAGCAATCAGCCCCAGCATTTT. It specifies CASSALGQGYSNQPQHF.